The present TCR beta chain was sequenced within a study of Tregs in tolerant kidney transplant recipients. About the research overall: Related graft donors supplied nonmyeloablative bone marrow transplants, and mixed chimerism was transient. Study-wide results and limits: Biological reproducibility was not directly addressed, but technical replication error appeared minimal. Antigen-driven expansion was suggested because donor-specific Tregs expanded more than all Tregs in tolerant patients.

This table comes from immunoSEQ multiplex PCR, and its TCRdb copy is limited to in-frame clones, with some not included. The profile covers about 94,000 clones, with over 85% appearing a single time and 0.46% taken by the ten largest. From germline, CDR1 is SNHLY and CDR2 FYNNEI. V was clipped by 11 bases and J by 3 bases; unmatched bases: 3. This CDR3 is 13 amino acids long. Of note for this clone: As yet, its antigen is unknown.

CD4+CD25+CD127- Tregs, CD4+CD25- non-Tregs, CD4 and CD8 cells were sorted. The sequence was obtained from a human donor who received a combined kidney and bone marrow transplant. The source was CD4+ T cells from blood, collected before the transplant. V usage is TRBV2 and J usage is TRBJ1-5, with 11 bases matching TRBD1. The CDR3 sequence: CAADRGPNQPQHF. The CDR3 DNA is TGTGCCGCGGACAGGGGGCCCAATCAGCCCCAGCATTTT.